This T cell receptor (beta chain) was obtained from a study of T cell responses to AZD1222 COVID-19 vaccine. Study-level findings and limits: The repertoires were collected only after the peak T cell response.

Here immunoSEQ multiplex PCR was the method, and the copy in TCRdb shows in-frame clones only, minus some. Among some 150,000 clones listed, roughly 92% were seen once. With regard to this clone: Its antigen is unidentified.

The sequencing here drew on peripheral blood, taken on day 0 of AZD1222 vaccination. The receptor's source is an adult in good health.

In nucleotides, the CDR3 is TGTGCCAGCAGCTTATTTGTCACGGGCGAGCAGTACTTC. Translation: CASSLFVTGEQYF. This chain connects TRBV7-2 to TRBJ2-7; D is undetermined. The germline V and J ends were trimmed by 2 bases and 6 bases, with 11 bases remaining between them. The CDR3 sequence is 13 residues long. Germline V CDR1 and CDR2: SGHTA, FQGNSA.